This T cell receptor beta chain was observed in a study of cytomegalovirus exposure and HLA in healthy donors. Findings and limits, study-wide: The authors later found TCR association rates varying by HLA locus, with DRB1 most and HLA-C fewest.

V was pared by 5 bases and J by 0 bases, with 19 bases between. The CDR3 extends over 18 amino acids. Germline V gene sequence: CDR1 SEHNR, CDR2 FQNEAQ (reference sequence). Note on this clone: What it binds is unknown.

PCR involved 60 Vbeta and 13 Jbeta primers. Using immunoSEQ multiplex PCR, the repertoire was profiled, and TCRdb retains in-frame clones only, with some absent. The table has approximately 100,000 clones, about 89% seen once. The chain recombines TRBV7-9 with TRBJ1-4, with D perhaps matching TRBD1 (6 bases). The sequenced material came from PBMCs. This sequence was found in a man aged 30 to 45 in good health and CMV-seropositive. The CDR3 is CASSEQGWRLTTNEKLFF. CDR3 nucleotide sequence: TGTGCCAGCAGCGAACAGGGCTGGCGGCTTACAACTAATGAAAAACTGTTTTTT. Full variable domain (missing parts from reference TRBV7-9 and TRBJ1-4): DTGVSQNPRHKITKRGQNVTFRCDPISEHNRLYWYRQTLGQGPEFLTYFQNEAQLEKSRLLSDRFSAERPKGSFSTLEIQRTEQGDSAMYLCASSEQGWRLTTNEKLFFGSGTQLSVL.